Listed here are 24 T cell receptor beta chains from one sample, sequenced in a study of identical twins. TCRdb independently ran MiXCR on the 5' RACE reads; one entry per CDR3 protein. The table includes 650,000 to 750,000 distinct CDR3 sequences, around 21% detected once. These data also featured in a second study, about T cells expressing NK-cell markers.

The sequenced sample was PBMCs. These receptors were taken from a woman between 18 and 29 years old in good health.

This clonotype was seen many times. The chain employs TRBV9 and TRBJ2-1; 12 positions match TRBD2. Germline loops: CDR1 SGDLS, CDR2 YYNGEE. Germline trimming cut 3 bases from V and 7 bases from J; bases unmatched to any gene: 5. This CDR3 is 15 amino acids long. The DNA of the CDR3 is TGTGCCAGCAGCGAGACTAGCGGGAGTACTAATGAGCAGTTCTTC. Its protein product is CASSETSGSTNEQFF.

This clonotype has ten or more counts. The chain joins TRBV5-1 to TRBJ2-1; D might be TRBD2 (6 bases). The germline V and J ends were trimmed by 2 bases and 2 bases, with 11 bases remaining between them. This CDR3 has 15 amino acids. The germline V gene encodes CDR1 SGHRS and CDR2 YFSETQ. The CDR3 sequence: CASSLPGLAYNEQFF. DNA for the CDR3: TGCGCCAGCAGCTTACCGGGACTCGCCTACAATGAGCAGTTCTTC.

This clonotype was observed many times. The rearrangement joins TRBV2 to TRBJ1-5, with 12 bases that match TRBD1. From germline, CDR1 is SNHLY and CDR2 FYNNEI. After removal of 6 bases from V and 7 bases from J, the junction contained 4 bases not matched to a gene. The CDR3 is 14 residues long. The CDR3 DNA reads TGTGCCAGCAGGGGGACAGGGGGCGGACAGCCCCAGCATTTT. Translation: CASRGTGGGQPQHF.

In this sample, this clonotype turned up a few times. This chain joins TRBV27 and TRBJ1-1; 9 bases align to TRBD1. V dropped 3 bases and J dropped 3; count of bases not matched to a gene: 14. The CDR3 is 18 amino acids. CDR1 is MNHEY and CDR2 is SMNVEV in the germline V gene (reference sequence). CDR3 coding DNA: TGTGCCAGCAGTTTCTCGAAGCGTAAGAACAGGGGGCACACTGAAGCTTTCTTT. Protein product: CASSFSKRKNRGHTEAFF.

This clonotype was seen more than once but under ten times. V gene TRBV10-3 combines with J gene TRBJ1-6, with TRBD1 matching 9 bases. The CDR3 has 15 residues. The germline gives CDR1 ENHRY, CDR2 SYGVKD. Trimming at V came to 3 bases and at J to 10 bases, leaving 7 bases not matched to a gene. CDR3 in amino acids: CAISDPPDRGSPLHF. CDR3 in DNA: TGTGCCATCAGTGATCCACCGGACAGGGGATCACCCCTCCACTTT.

In this sample, this clonotype turned up a few times. V usage is TRBV7-9 and J usage is TRBJ2-5; 8 nucleotides line up with TRBD2. In germline, CDR1 is SEHNR, CDR2 FQNEAQ (reference sequence). The CDR3 contains 14 residues. Trimming took 6 bases from V and 3 from J; bases not matched to a gene: 6. In nucleotides, the CDR3 is TGTGCCAGCAGGCAACTAGCGGCCGAAGAGACCCAGTACTTC. It translates to CASRQLAAEETQYF.

The CDR3 nucleotides read TGTGCCAGCGGCTCCTGGGCAGGGGCGACCACCGGGGAGCTGTTTTTT. It yields the protein CASGSWAGATTGELFF. The chain recombines TRBV27 with TRBJ2-2; D might be TRBD1 (6 bases). The V and J ends lost 8 bases and 4 bases respectively, with 20 bases between them. Germline CDR1 MNHEY, CDR2 SMNVEV (reference sequence). The CDR3 runs to 16 residues.

This clonotype was seen repeatedly, ten times or more. The CDR3 spells CASSLQGQNEQYF. CDR3 nucleotides: TGCGCCAGCAGCTTGCAGGGTCAGAACGAGCAGTACTTC. This chain connects TRBV5-1 to TRBJ2-7, with D perhaps TRBD1 (5 bases). Germline values: CDR1 SGHRS, CDR2 YFSETQ. The CDR3 consists of 13 residues. The germline V and J ends were trimmed by 1 base and 5 bases, with 10 bases remaining between them.

The chain uses TRBV7-6 and TRBJ2-7; D is unclear. Trimming stripped 1 base from V and 7 bases from J, with 14 bases between. The CDR3 is 14 amino acids. In germline, CDR1 is SGHVS, CDR2 FNYEAQ. The CDR3 here is CASSLVGLDGEQYF. CDR3 in DNA: TGTGCCAGCAGCTTAGTTGGCCTGGATGGGGAGCAGTACTTC.

This clonotype was counted ten times or more. The chain has TRBV7-9 and TRBJ2-3, with TRBD1 matching 7 bases. CDR1 and CDR2 (germline): SEHNR, FQNEAQ (reference sequence). The CDR3 has 13 amino acids. Trimming removed 2 bases from V and 6 bases from J; junction bases left unmatched: 2. CDR3: CASSLKGGDTQYF. For the CDR3, the DNA is TGTGCCAGCAGCTTAAAAGGGGGCGATACGCAGTATTTT.

Only a few counts were recorded for this clonotype. The V call is TRBV20-1, the J call TRBJ2-1; 8 positions agree with TRBD2. There are 17 residues in the CDR3. The junction had 16 bases not matched to a gene; V was cut back by 2 bases and J by 7 bases. Germline V lookup: CDR1 DFQATT, CDR2 SNEGSKA (reference sequence). In nucleotides, the CDR3 is TGCAGTGCTAGAATCGAGCCTAGCGGGCTTTTGAGGAATGAGCAGTTCTTC. It codes for CSARIEPSGLLRNEQFF.

This chain links TRBV6-2 or TRBV6-3 with TRBJ2-5, with D perhaps TRBD1 or TRBD2 (6 bases each). With 8 bases removed from V and 4 bases from J, the gap between germline ends came to 11 bases. Per germline, CDR1 MNHEY and CDR2 SVGEGT. This CDR3 spans 12 amino acids. CDR3 amino acids: CASAEGGETQYF. The CDR3, as DNA: TGTGCCAGCGCCGAGGGGGGAGAGACCCAGTACTTC.

The chain links TRBV27 to TRBJ2-1; D call uncertain. Germline lookup yields CDR1 MNHEY and CDR2 SMNVEV (reference sequence). There are 14 residues in the CDR3. V was cut by 3 bases and J by 8 bases, with 14 bases left in between. In nucleotides, the CDR3 is TGTGCCAGCAGTTTGGGCAGAAGAAGCGATGAGCAGTTCTTC. Its protein product is CASSLGRRSDEQFF.

V and J are TRBV20-1 and TRBJ2-2; TRBD2 matches at 9 bases. Germline CDR1 DFQATT, CDR2 SNEGSKA (reference sequence). V lost 6 bases, J lost 6 bases, and 17 bases stayed unmatched. CDR3 length: 17 amino acids. The CDR3 reads CSAAAPSGKGSAGELFF. The CDR3 bases are TGCAGTGCGGCCGCCCCTAGCGGGAAGGGGTCCGCCGGGGAGCTGTTTTTT.

V usage is TRBV7-2 and J usage is TRBJ2-3, with D uncertain. Trimming stripped 3 bases from V and 5 bases from J, with 6 bases between. CDR3 length: 12 amino acids. Germline-derived CDR1 and CDR2 are SGHTA and FQGNSA. The CDR3 DNA reads as TGTGCCAGCAGCTTCTTTGAAGATACGCAGTATTTT. It translates to CASSFFEDTQYF.

The V gene is TRBV28, the J gene TRBJ2-7; D is tentatively TRBD1 or TRBD2 (5 bases each). Germline loops: CDR1 MDHEN, CDR2 SYDVKM. V lost 3 bases, J lost 3 bases, and 21 bases lay in between. This CDR3 comprises 17 residues. CDR3 DNA: TGTGCCAGCAGTTTCCGCAGGCGGTCTGGGGGTTTCTACGAGCAGTACTTC. Translating it yields CASSFRRRSGGFYEQYF.

This clonotype has a handful of counts. This chain uses TRBV20-1 with TRBJ1-5; weak D call: TRBD1 (6 bases). CDR1 is DFQATT, CDR2 SNEGSKA, per germline (reference sequence). The CDR3 runs to 15 residues. Trimming took off 5 bases at V and 5 bases at J, with 19 bases between the two ends. The CDR3 protein is CSALAGGGEDQPQHF. For the CDR3, the DNA is TGCAGTGCTTTAGCCGGCGGGGGCGAGGATCAGCCCCAGCATTTT.

V gene TRBV5-1 combines with J gene TRBJ2-4, with 8 bases identical to TRBD2. V was pared by 0 bases and J by 0 bases, with 20 bases of the junction left unmatched. Per germline, CDR1 SGHRS and CDR2 YFSETQ. The CDR3 extends over 22 amino acids. The CDR3 region is CASSLDWGVTGGSSRAKNIQYF. DNA for the CDR3: TGCGCCAGCAGCTTGGATTGGGGTGTAACGGGAGGGTCCTCGAGAGCCAAAAACATTCAGTACTTC.

This chain joins TRBV7-2 and TRBJ2-1; 10 bases agree with TRBD2. This CDR3 is built from 15 residues. Per germline, CDR1 SGHTA and CDR2 FQGNSA. Trimming at V came to 5 bases and at J to 6 bases, leaving 7 bases not matched to a gene. The CDR3 loop reads CASSRSGRSPNEQFF. In nucleotides, the CDR3 is TGTGCCAGCAGCCGTAGCGGGAGGAGCCCCAATGAGCAGTTCTTC.

This clonotype showed up many times. The V call is TRBV14, the J call TRBJ2-7, with D perhaps TRBD1 (6 bases). The germline V and J ends were trimmed by 0 bases and 3 bases, with 15 bases remaining between them. This CDR3 spans 16 amino acids. Germline V gene sequence: CDR1 SGHDN, CDR2 FVKESK. CDR3 sequence reads: CASSQDEWSRGYEQYF. CDR3 nucleotide sequence: TGTGCCAGCAGCCAAGATGAGTGGTCCAGGGGCTACGAGCAGTACTTC.

Only a few counts were recorded for this clonotype. V gene TRBV12-3 or TRBV12-4 combines with J gene TRBJ1-4, with D tentatively TRBD1 (6 bases). The V and J ends lost 6 bases and 8 bases respectively, with 16 bases between them. The CDR3 sequence is 14 residues long. The CDR3 bases are TGTGCCAGCAGCCACAGGGAGGGGAGCGAAAAACTGTTTTTT. This translates into CASSHREGSEKLFF.

This clonotype was found a few times. The chain employs TRBV6-2 or TRBV6-3 and TRBJ2-3, with 7 bases fitting TRBD2. The CDR3 loop spans 17 amino acids. Per germline, CDR1 MNHEY and CDR2 SVGEGT. V gave up 0 bases and J gave up 3 bases; unmatched junction bases: 9. The CDR3 region has the DNA TGTGCCAGCAGTTACTCGATCCTAGCGGAGCTTACAGATACGCAGTATTTT. Its protein is CASSYSILAELTDTQYF.

This clonotype has more than one count but fewer than ten. The chain employs TRBV7-2 and TRBJ1-6; D is perhaps TRBD1 (5 bases). The CDR3 sequence is 14 residues long. Germline loops: CDR1 SGHTA, CDR2 FQGNSA. Trimming stripped 6 bases from V and 10 bases from J, with 16 bases between. This CDR3 is CASRYSSGGSPLHF. CDR3 nucleotides: TGTGCCAGCAGATACAGTTCGGGGGGATCACCCCTCCACTTT.

The genes are TRBV18 and TRBJ2-5, with D uncertain. CDR3 length equals 13 residues. Per the germline V gene, CDR1 is KGHSH and CDR2 is LQKENI. The germline V and J ends were trimmed by 2 bases and 5 bases, with 9 bases remaining between them. The CDR3 region has the DNA TGTGCCAGCTCACCAGGAGTCTTGGAGACCCAGTACTTC. Translation gives CASSPGVLETQYF. Full variable domain (rest looked up from reference TRBV18 and TRBJ2-5): NAGVMQNPRHLVRRRGQEARLRCSPMKGHSHVYWYRQLPEEGLKFMVYLQKENIIDESGMPKERFSAEFPKEGPSILRIQQVVRGDSAAYFCASSPGVLETQYFGPGTRLLVL.